This T cell receptor (beta chain) was captured by sequencing in a study of early T cells in non-severe SARS-CoV-2 infection. This clonotype was seen repeatedly, ten times or more. Germline lookup yields CDR1 SNHLY and CDR2 FYNNEI. CDR3 size: 13 residues. V lost 7 bases and J 7 bases, leaving 14 bases between the germline ends. Each CDR3 protein gets one entry after TCRdb re-called the 5' RACE reads with MiXCR. Among 70,000 to 95,000 distinct CDR3 sequences listed, approximately 14% were seen once. Sequencing used whole blood. This clonotype was obtained from an adult who was a healthcare worker with PCR-confirmed SARS-CoV-2 infection or an uninfected control (not recorded which). The chain employs TRBV2 and TRBJ1-5, with a weak D call TRBD1 (5 bases). The CDR3 nucleotides are TGTGCCAGCATGACCGGGACCGGCCAGCCCCAGCATTTT. This codes for CASMTGTGQPQHF.